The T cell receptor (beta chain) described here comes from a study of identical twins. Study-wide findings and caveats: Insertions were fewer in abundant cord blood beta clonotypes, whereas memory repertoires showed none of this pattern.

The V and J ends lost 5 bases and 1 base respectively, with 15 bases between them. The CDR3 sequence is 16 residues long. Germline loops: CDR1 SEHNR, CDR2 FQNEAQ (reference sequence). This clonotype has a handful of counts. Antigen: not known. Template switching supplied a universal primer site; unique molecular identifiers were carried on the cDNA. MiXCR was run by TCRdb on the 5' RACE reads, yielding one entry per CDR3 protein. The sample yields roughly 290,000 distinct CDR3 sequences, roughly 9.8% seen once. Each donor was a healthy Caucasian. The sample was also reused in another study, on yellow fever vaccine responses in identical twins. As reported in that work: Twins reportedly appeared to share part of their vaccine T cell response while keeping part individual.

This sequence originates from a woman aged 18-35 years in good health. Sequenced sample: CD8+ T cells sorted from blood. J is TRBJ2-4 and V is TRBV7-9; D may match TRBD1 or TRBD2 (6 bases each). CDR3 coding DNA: TGTGCCAGCAGCGGGGGGAGCCAGGGGGCCAAAAACATTCAGTACTTC. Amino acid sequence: CASSGGSQGAKNIQYF.